This section outlines one T cell receptor beta chain sequence together with its context. The antigen is undetermined. The investigators reverse transcribed all of the isolated RNA, so they sequenced expressed TCRB transcripts. This table comes from immunoSEQ multiplex PCR, and its TCRdb copy is limited to in-frame clones, with some not included. The sample includes 600,000 to 700,000 clones, around 15% of them seen just once. These data belong to a study of beta chain features in type 1 diabetes. Study-level background: Similarity in age, gender and cell yields was seen between patients and healthy donors. Over all samples combined, more than 90,000,000 sorted cells were examined. Study-level results: The study found moderately but significantly shorter TCRB CDR3s in all four CD4+ subsets of Type 1 diabetes patients.

About 100 mL of blood, on average, came from one heparinised draw per donor. Purity exceeded 98% in all sorted populations. The V gene's germline CDR1 is SGHRS and CDR2 YFSETQ. This CDR3 region has 14 residues. J lost 2 bases, V lost 3 bases, and 3 bases had no gene match. The sequence came from a man between 18 and 35 years old with type 1 diabetes. The sequenced sample consisted of naive CD4+ T cells from blood. The chain recombines TRBV5-1 with TRBJ2-3, with TRBD1 matching 7 bases. The CDR3 is CASSWTGITDTQYF. The CDR3 DNA sequence: TGCGCCAGCAGCTGGACAGGAATCACAGATACGCAGTATTTT.